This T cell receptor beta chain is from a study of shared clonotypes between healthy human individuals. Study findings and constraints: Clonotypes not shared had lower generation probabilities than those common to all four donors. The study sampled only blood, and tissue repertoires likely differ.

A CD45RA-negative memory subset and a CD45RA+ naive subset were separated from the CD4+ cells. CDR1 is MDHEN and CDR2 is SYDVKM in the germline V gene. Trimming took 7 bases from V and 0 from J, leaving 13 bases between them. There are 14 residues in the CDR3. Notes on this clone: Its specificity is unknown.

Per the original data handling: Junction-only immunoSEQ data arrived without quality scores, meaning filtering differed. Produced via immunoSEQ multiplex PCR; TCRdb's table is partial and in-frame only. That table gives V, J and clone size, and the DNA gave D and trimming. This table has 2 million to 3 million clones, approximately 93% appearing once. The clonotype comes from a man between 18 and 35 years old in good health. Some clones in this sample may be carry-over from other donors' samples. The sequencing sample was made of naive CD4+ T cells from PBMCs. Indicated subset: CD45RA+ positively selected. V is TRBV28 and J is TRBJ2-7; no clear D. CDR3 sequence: CASTPRAYSYEQYF. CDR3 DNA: TGTGCCAGCACTCCTCGGGCATACTCCTACGAGCAGTACTTC.